The clone carrying this T cell receptor (beta chain) turned up a few times. Its matching antigen is unknown. The sample comes from a study of T-cell memory formation after mild COVID-19. The CDR3 is 18 amino acids. The V gene end was trimmed by 8 bases and the J gene end by 0 bases; junction bases not matched to a gene: 13. Germline V CDR1 and CDR2: SQVTM, ANQGSEA. Findings and caveats of the study: The study found contracting CD4+ clones mainly in CM and EM and contracting CD8+ clones in EMRA. Clones that contracted from day 15 to 85 had balanced CD4/CD8; later expanders were CD4+ biased.

TCRdb reprocessed the 5' RACE reads with MiXCR, giving one entry per CDR3 protein. The sample lists about 84,000 distinct CDR3 sequences, approximately 15% occurring once. The TCR originated in an adult woman who had mild COVID-19 (a few samples of this study predate the infection). Cell type and time point are not known. The rearrangement joins TRBV29-1 to TRBJ2-1; 13 nucleotides agree with TRBD2. The specimen was PBMCs or a T cell subset sorted from them (not recorded which). The CDR3 here is CSQLGGLAGKRSYNEQFF. The CDR3 bases are TGCAGCCAGTTAGGGGGACTAGCGGGGAAGCGCTCCTACAATGAGCAGTTCTTC.